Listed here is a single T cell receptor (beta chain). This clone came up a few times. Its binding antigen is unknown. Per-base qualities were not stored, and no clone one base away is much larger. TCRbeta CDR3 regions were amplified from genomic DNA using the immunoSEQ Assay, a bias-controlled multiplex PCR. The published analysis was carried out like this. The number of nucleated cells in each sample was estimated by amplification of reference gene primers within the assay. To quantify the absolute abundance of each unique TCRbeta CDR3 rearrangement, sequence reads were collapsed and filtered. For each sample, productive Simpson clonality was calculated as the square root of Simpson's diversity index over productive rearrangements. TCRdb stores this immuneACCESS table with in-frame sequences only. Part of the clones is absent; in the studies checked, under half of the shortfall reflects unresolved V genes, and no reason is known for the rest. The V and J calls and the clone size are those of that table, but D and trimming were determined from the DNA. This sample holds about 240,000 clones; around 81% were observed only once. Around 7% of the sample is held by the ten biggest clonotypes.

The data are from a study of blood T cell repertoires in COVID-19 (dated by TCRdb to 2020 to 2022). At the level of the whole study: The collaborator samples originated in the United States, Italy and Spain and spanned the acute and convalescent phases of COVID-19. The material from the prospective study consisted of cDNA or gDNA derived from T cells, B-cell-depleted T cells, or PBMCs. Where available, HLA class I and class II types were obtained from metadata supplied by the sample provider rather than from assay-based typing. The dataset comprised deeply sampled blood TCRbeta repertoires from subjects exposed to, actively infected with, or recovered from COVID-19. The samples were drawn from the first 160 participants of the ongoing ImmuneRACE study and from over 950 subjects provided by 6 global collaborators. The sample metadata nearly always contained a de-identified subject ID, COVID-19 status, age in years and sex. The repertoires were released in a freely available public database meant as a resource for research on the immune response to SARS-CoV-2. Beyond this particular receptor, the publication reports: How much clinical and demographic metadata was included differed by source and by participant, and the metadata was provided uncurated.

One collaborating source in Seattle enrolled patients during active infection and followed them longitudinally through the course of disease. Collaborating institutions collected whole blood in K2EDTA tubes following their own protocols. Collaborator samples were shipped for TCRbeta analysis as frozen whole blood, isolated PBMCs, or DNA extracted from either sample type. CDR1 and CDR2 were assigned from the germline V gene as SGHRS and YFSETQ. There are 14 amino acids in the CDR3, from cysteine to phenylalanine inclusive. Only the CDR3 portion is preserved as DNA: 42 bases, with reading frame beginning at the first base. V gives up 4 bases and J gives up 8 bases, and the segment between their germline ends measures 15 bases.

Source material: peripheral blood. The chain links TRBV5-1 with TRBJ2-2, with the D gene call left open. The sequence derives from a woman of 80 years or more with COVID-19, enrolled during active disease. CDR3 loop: CASSPTAIGGELFF. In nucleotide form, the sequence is TGCGCCAGCAGCCCTACAGCTATCGGTGGGGAGCTGTTTTTT.